This T cell receptor beta chain was documented in a study of shared clonotypes between healthy human individuals. Details on this clone: Other DNA sequences of this sample code for an identical CDR3.

Profiled with immunoSEQ multiplex PCR; TCRdb holds only in-frame clones, not every one. The sample includes over 950,000 clones, approximately 75% of them seen just once. The ends were cut back, 4 bases at V and 4 bases at J, with 12 bases in the middle. This CDR3 has 14 residues. Per germline, CDR1 SGHRS and CDR2 YFSETQ. Input material: memory CD4+ T cells from PBMCs. Subset given: CD45RA-negative fraction. The rearrangement links TRBV5-1 to TRBJ2-1; D is possibly TRBD1 or TRBD2 (5 bases each). This clonotype was sampled from a man aged 18 to 35 in good health. Some clones in this sample may be carry-over from other donors' samples. CDR3 bases: TGCGCCAGCAGCGGAGGAGACAGTTACAATGAGCAGTTCTTC. As protein: CASSGGDSYNEQFF. Full variable domain (missing parts from reference TRBV5-1 and TRBJ2-1): KAGVTQTPRYLIKTRGQQVTLSCSPISGHRSVSWYQQTPGQGLQFLFEYFSETQRNKGNFPGRFSGRQFSNSRSEMNVSTLELGDSALYLCASSGGDSYNEQFFGPGTRLTVL.